Listed below are T cell receptor beta chains from one sample, sequenced in a study of T cell changes during pregnancy in multiple sclerosis. Profiled with immunoSEQ multiplex PCR; TCRdb holds only in-frame clones, not every one. The sample records about 58,000 clones, roughly nine tenths being singletons. The specimen comprised CD4+ T cells from peripheral blood mononuclear cells, sampled after pregnancy. These receptors originate from a female donor in good health, enrolled as a control in a pregnancy study. Both conserved end residues are part of each CDR3. A D gene is named only where the DNA matches it firmly. Rows give clone size only sometimes, using once, few, many, or a class for an expanded clone.

>-|TRBV9|-|TRBJ1-3
TGTGCCAGCAGCTCAGGCGGGATCTCTGGAAACACCATATATTTT
CASSSGGISGNTIYF
>once|TRBV30|TRBD1|TRBJ1-2
TGTGCCTGGAGCAGGGGGAGAGGGGATGGCTACACCTTC
CAWSRGRGDGYTF
>-|TRBV28|-|TRBJ1-5
TGTGCCAGCAGTTTGCCAGACTATAGCAATCAGCCCCAGCATTTT
CASSLPDYSNQPQHF
>-|TRBV5-1|TRBD2|TRBJ2-2
TGCGCCAGCAGCTGGACTAGCGGGGGAGTTACCGGGGAGCTGTTTTTT
CASSWTSGGVTGELFF
>-|TRBV7-2|TRBD2|TRBJ2-1
TGTGCCAGCAGCCCTCTGCGGGGGGACAACAATGAGCAGTTCTTC
CASSPLRGDNNEQFF
>-|TRBV9|TRBD2|TRBJ2-3
TGTGCCAGCAGCGTAGCTACACGCGGGGGTTTAAATACGCAGTATTTT
CASSVATRGGLNTQYF
>-|TRBV7-6|-|TRBJ2-7
TGTGCCAGCACCGAGAGGGGGGGGGCGCTTGGGAACGAGCAGTACTTC
CASTERGGALGNEQYF
>-|TRBV19|TRBD2|TRBJ2-2
TGTGCCAGTAGTACGGGGACTAGCGGGGGCCTCTTAACTCCCGGGGAGCTGTTTTTT
CASSTGTSGGLLTPGELFF
>-|TRBV9|TRBD2|TRBJ2-3
TGTGCCAGCAGCAGGGGACTAGCGGGGTTAGATACGCAGTATTTT
CASSRGLAGLDTQYF
>-|TRBV5-4|TRBD2|TRBJ2-7
TGTGCCAGCAGCCTTGGGATAGCGGGGGGGCTTAGTTATGAGCAGTACTTC
CASSLGIAGGLSYEQYF
>-|TRBV11-1|-|TRBJ2-1
TGTGCCAGCAGCCGCTATGGTTCTGAGCAGTTCTTC
CASSRYGSEQFF
>-|TRBV5-6|-|TRBJ1-2
TGTGCCAGCAGTCCAGACACCGGTATTCGCTACACCTTC
CASSPDTGIRYTF
>-|TRBV4-2|TRBD2|TRBJ2-1
TGTGCCAGCAGCCAAGATCCGAGACTAGCGGGGGGGGGTGATGAGCAGTTCTTC
CASSQDPRLAGGGDEQFF
>-|TRBV9|-|TRBJ1-1
TGTGCCAGCAGCCCTACGGGGTCAACTGAAGCTTTCTTT
CASSPTGSTEAFF
>-|TRBV5-6|TRBD1|TRBJ1-5
TGTGCCAGCAGCGCAACAGGGGGCAATCAGCCCCAGCATTTT
CASSATGGNQPQHF
>-|TRBV6-5|-|TRBJ2-5
TGTGCCAGCAGGCCAGGGGGAGGAATGGAGACCCAGTACTTC
CASRPGGGMETQYF
>-|TRBV6-5|-|TRBJ1-5
TGTGCCAGCAGCCTATCTCTCAATCAGCCCCAGCATTTT
CASSLSLNQPQHF
>-|TRBV6-5|-|TRBJ1-2
TGTGCCAGCAGCGGAGGGAAAGACTATGGCTACACCTTC
CASSGGKDYGYTF
>-|TRBV7-6|-|TRBJ2-2
TGTGCCAGCAGCTTACCCCGAGGGACCGGGGAGCTGTTTTTT
CASSLPRGTGELFF
>-|TRBV5-1|TRBD2|TRBJ2-7
TGCGCCAGCAGCTTGGAGGGGTTCGGGACTATATACAGAAGGCAGTACTTC
CASSLEGFGTIYRRQYF
>-|TRBV7-2|-|TRBJ1-1
TGTGCCAGCAGCTTAGAACCAACGCAGGGCACTGAAGCTTTCTTT
CASSLEPTQGTEAFF
>few|TRBV28|-|TRBJ1-5
TGTGCCAGCAGTCCCCTGTCCAGGGGCCTCCAGCATTTT
CASSPLSRGLQHF
>-|TRBV7-2|-|TRBJ2-7
TGTGCCAGCAGCCCTTCCGGGGAGGTAACCTACGAGCAGTACTTC
CASSPSGEVTYEQYF
>-|TRBV5-1|-|TRBJ2-7
TGCGCCAGCAGCACCCAAACAGGGTTTGGCGAGCAGTACTTC
CASSTQTGFGEQYF
>-|TRBV11-3|-|TRBJ1-3
TGTGCCAGCAGCTTAGATGCCGGGTCCGGAAACACCATATATTTT
CASSLDAGSGNTIYF
>-|TRBV7-2|-|TRBJ1-4
TGTGCCAGCAGCTGGGCGGGGCTTAATGAAAAACTGTTTTTT
CASSWAGLNEKLFF